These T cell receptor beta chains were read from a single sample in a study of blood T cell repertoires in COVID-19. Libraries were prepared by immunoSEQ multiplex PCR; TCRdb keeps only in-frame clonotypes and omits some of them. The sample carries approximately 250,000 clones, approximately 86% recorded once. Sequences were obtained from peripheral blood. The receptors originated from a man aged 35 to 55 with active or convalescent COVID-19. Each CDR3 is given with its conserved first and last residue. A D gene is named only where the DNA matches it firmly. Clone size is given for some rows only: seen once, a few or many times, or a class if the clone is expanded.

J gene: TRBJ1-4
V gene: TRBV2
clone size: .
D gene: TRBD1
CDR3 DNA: TGTGCCAGCAGTGATGGGACAGGGGTTGAAAAACTGTTTTTT
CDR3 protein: CASSDGTGVEKLFF

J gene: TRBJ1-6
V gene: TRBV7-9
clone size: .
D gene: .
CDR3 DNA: TGTGCCAGCAGCTTAGCTCAGGGGACTAATTCACCCCTCCACTTT
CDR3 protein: CASSLAQGTNSPLHF

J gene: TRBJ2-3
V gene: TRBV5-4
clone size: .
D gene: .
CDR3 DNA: TGTGCCAGCAGCCTCCCTCGGGTGGATACGCAGTATTTT
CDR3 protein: CASSLPRVDTQYF

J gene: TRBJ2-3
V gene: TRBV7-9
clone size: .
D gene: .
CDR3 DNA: TGTGCCAGCAGCCTCGTGGGGGCTGCGCAGTATTTT
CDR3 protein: CASSLVGAAQYF

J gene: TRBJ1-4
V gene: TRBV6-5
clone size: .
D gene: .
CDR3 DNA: TGTGCCAGCAGTTATACGGAGACAGGTGAAAAACTGTTTTTT
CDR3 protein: CASSYTETGEKLFF

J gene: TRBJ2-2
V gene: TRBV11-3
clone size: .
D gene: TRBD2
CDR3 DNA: TGTGCCAGCAGCCAAGCCGGGACTAGCGGGAACACCGGGGAGCTGTTTTTT
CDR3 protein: CASSQAGTSGNTGELFF

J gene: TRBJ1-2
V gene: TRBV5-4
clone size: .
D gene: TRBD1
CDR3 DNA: TGTGCCAGCAGCGCAAACAGGGGGTATGGCTACACCTTC
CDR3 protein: CASSANRGYGYTF

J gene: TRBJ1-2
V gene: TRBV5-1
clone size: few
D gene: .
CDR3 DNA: TGCGCCAGCAGCTTGGAGAGGGAACGCGGCTACACCTTC
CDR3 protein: CASSLERERGYTF

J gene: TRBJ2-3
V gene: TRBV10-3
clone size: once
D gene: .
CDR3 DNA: TGTGCCATCAGTCTAGGAATGACTACAGATACGCAGTATTTT
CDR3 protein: CAISLGMTTDTQYF

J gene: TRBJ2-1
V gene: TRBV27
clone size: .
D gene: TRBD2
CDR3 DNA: TGTGCCAGCATCTGGTCTAGCGGGGGAATCAATGAGCAGTTCTTC
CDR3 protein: CASIWSSGGINEQFF

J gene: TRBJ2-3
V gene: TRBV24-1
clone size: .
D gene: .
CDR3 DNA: TGTGCCACCAGTATACAAGAAGTCACAGATACGCAGTATTTT
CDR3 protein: CATSIQEVTDTQYF

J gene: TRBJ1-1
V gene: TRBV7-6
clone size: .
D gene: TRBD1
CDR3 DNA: TGTGCCAGCAGCACGGGACAGCCGAACGAAGCTTTCTTT
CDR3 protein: CASSTGQPNEAFF

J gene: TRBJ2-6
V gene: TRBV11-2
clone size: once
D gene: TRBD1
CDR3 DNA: TGTGCCAGCAGCACAGCCTCAGGGGGCGCTGGGGCCAACGTCCTGACTTTC
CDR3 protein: CASSTASGGAGANVLTF

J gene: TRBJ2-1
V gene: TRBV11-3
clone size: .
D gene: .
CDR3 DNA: TGTGCCAGCAGCCACCTACCGAATGAGCAGTTCTTC
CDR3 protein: CASSHLPNEQFF

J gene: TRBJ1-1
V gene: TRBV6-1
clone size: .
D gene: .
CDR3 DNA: TGTGCCAGCAGTGAATGGAAGGCGGGGGGCAGCACTGAAGCTTTCTTT
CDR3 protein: CASSEWKAGGSTEAFF

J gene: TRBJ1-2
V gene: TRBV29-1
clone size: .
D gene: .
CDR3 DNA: TGCAGCGTGACAGATGACAGCTATGGCTACACCTTC
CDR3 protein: CSVTDDSYGYTF

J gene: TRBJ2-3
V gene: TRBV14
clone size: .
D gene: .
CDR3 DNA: TGTGCCAGCAGCGCCGGGACAACGGGGACAGATACGCAGTATTTT
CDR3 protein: CASSAGTTGTDTQYF

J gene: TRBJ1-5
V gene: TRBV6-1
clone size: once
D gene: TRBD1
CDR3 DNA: TGTGCCAGCAGTGACCCGGACAGGGCCGGCCAGCCCCAGCATTTT
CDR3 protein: CASSDPDRAGQPQHF

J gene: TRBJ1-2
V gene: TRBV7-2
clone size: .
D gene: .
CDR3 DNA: TGTGCCAGCAGCTTGTCTGCGAATCCCCACTATGGCTACACCTTC
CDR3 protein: CASSLSANPHYGYTF

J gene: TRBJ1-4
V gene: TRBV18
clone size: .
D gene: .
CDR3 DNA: TGTGCCAGCTCACCGCAGGAAGAAAAACTGTTTTTT
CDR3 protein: CASSPQEEKLFF

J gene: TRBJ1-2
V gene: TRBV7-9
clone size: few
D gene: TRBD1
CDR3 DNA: TGTGCCAGCAGCTTTGGACAGGGGGCTTACTATGGCTACACCTTC
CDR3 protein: CASSFGQGAYYGYTF

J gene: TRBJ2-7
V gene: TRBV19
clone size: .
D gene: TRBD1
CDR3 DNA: TGTGCCAGTAGTATTTCCGGACAGGGGGCAGACGAGCAGTACTTC
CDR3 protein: CASSISGQGADEQYF

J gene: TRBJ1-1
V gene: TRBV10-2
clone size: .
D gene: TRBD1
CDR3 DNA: TGCGCCAGCATCCCCGGCAGGGGGCTAAACACTGAAGCTTTCTTT
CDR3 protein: CASIPGRGLNTEAFF

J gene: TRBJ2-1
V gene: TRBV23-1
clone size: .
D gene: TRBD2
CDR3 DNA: TGCGCCAGCGGACCAGCGGGGGGCCGCCCCTACAATGAGCAGTTCTTC
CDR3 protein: CASGPAGGRPYNEQFF

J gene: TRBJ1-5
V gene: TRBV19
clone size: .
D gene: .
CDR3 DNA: TGTGCCAGTAGTATAGATCATTGGACATCCACCTACCAGCATTTT
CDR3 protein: CASSIDHWTSTYQHF

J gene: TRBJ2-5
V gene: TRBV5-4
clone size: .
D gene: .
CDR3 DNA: TGTGCCAGCAACCTGGAGGCGGGACGAGGCGAGACCCAGTACTTC
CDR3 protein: CASNLEAGRGETQYF

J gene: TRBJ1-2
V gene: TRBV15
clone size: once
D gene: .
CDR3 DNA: TGTGCCACCAGCAGAGGGAGGGGTAACCTTAGAACTTATGGCTACACCTTC
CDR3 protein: CATSRGRGNLRTYGYTF

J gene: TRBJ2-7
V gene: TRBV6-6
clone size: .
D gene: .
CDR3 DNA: TGTGCCAGCAGGTTAGGCGGGCCCACCTACGAGCAGTACTTC
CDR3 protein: CASRLGGPTYEQYF

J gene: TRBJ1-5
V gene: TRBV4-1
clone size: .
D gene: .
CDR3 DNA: TGCGCCAGCAGCCAAGACGACAGACTTCATCAGCCCCAGCATTTT
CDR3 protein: CASSQDDRLHQPQHF

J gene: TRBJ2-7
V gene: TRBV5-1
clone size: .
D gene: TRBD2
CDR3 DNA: TGCGCCAGCAGCCTAGCGGGAGGGGACTCCTACGAGCAGTACTTC
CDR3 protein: CASSLAGGDSYEQYF

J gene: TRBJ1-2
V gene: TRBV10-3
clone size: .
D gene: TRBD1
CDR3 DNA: TGTGCCATCAGCGTACACGACAGGGAGACTAACTATGGCTACACCTTC
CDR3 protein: CAISVHDRETNYGYTF

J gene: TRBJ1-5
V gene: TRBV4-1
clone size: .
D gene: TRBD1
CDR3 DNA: TGCGCCAGCAGCCCGGGCGACAGGGGTGGCAATCAGCCCCAGCATTTT
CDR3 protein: CASSPGDRGGNQPQHF